One and the same sample provided the 10 T cell receptor beta chains below, sequenced in a study of blood T cells in healthy people across ages. Primers used in a second PCR of roughly 6 to 11 cycles were a sample-barcoded 5' primer and a J-beta primer mix. One entry per CDR3 protein results from TCRdb running MiXCR on the 5' RACE reads. The data contain roughly 2 million distinct CDR3 sequences, about 49% of them singletons. Sequencing was carried out using blood. Receptor source: a woman in her 40s in good health.

This sequence joins TRBV29-1 and TRBJ2-3; D is unresolved. The V gene's germline CDR1 is SQVTM and CDR2 ANQGSEA. Deletions cut 6 bases from V and 6 bases from J, with 16 bases between. The CDR3 consists of 13 residues. CDR3 in DNA: TGCAGCGTGCCCGATAAGTTGTCGGATACGCAGTATTTT. It codes for CSVPDKLSDTQYF.

The V call is TRBV6-2 or TRBV6-3, the J call TRBJ2-3; unclear D gene. Germline CDR1 MNHEY, CDR2 SVGEGT. The CDR3 is 16 amino acids. Trimming stripped 0 bases from V and 0 bases from J, with 10 bases between. The CDR3 is CASSYSSPYSTDTQYF. Here the CDR3 DNA reads TGTGCCAGCAGTTACTCTAGCCCCTATAGCACAGATACGCAGTATTTT.

This clonotype was picked up a small number of times. The chain is built from TRBV5-6 and TRBJ2-7, with D hard to call. This CDR3 has 13 residues. In germline, CDR1 is SGHDT, CDR2 YYEEEE. V was shortened by 2 bases and J by 3 bases, with 9 bases between the two germline ends. The CDR3 loop is CASSLWYLYEQYF. The CDR3 DNA reads TGTGCCAGCAGCTTATGGTACCTCTACGAGCAGTACTTC.

The genes are TRBV12-3 or TRBV12-4 and TRBJ1-2, with D maybe TRBD1 (5 bases). The CDR3 extends over 12 amino acids. V was pared by 6 bases and J by 7 bases, with 12 bases between. CDR3 sequence: CASRLRVAGYTF. The DNA for the CDR3 is TGTGCCAGCAGACTCAGGGTGGCTGGCTACACCTTC.

The sample holds a few counts of this clonotype. The J gene is TRBJ2-3, the V gene TRBV20-1; the D is unclear. Trimming cost V 3 bases and J 4 bases, with 11 bases left between them. Germline lookup yields CDR1 DFQATT and CDR2 SNEGSKA (reference sequence). CDR3 size: 13 residues. CDR3: CSARRFRADTQYF. The CDR3 DNA is TGCAGTGCTAGGAGATTTAGGGCAGATACGCAGTATTTT.

The chain is built from TRBV7-9 and TRBJ2-1, with TRBD2 matching over 10 bases. V trimming: 1 base; J trimming: 7 bases; junction bases outside the gene matches: 7. The CDR3 runs 16 residues. Germline lookup yields CDR1 SEHNR and CDR2 FQNEAQ (reference sequence). The CDR3: CASSLVAAGGRNEQFF. The CDR3 DNA reads TGTGCCAGCAGCTTAGTGGCAGCGGGGGGGCGGAATGAGCAGTTCTTC.

This rearrangement joins TRBV27 to TRBJ1-4, with TRBD1 as a possible D gene (5 bases). CDR1 MNHEY and CDR2 SMNVEV come from the germline V gene (reference sequence). Trimming removed 3 bases from V and 8 bases from J, with 10 bases in between. The CDR3 is 13 amino acids. The CDR3 region is CASSLGRSEKLFF. The CDR3 DNA reads as TGTGCCAGCAGTTTGGGACGGAGCGAAAAACTGTTTTTT.

The V gene is TRBV6-2 or TRBV6-3, the J gene TRBJ2-1, with 12 bases that match TRBD2. This CDR3 has 20 residues. Germline V gives CDR1 MNHEY, CDR2 SVGEGT. V lost 4 bases and J lost 10; bases outside the gene matches: 23. CDR3 DNA sequence: TGTGCCAGCAGTTCCGGGGCGGGTTGGCCTAGCGGGGGGGCGGCGGAAGAGCAGTTCTTC. Residues: CASSSGAGWPSGGAAEEQFF.

This chain uses TRBV2 with TRBJ1-1, with D perhaps TRBD1 (6 bases). CDR3 length: 13 residues. Germline V gene lookup returns CDR1 SNHLY and CDR2 FYNNEI. Between the trimmed V and J ends, which lost 7 bases and 4 bases, there was a span of 13 bases. CDR3 loop: CASTPQGSTEAFF. CDR3 DNA: TGTGCCAGCACCCCACAGGGTTCCACTGAAGCTTTCTTT. The full variable domain, with the rest looked up from reference TRBV2 and TRBJ1-1, is EPEVTQTPSHQVTQMGQEVILRCVPISNHLYFYWYRQILGQKVEFLVSFYNNEISEKSEIFDDQFSVERPDGSNFTLKIRSTKLEDSAMYFCASTPQGSTEAFFGQGTRLTVV.

V gene TRBV5-1 combines with J gene TRBJ2-1; TRBD1 agrees at 9 bases. This CDR3 spans 15 amino acids. Germline-derived CDR1 and CDR2 are SGHRS and YFSETQ. The trim removed 5 bases at V and 6 bases at J, leaving 9 bases unmatched. The CDR3, as DNA: TGCGCCAGCAGGTTGAGGGGACAGGGCTCCAATGAGCAGTTCTTC. Translating it yields CASRLRGQGSNEQFF. Complete variable domain (other parts from reference TRBV5-1 and TRBJ2-1): KAGVTQTPRYLIKTRGQQVTLSCSPISGHRSVSWYQQTPGQGLQFLFEYFSETQRNKGNFPGRFSGRQFSNSRSEMNVSTLELGDSALYLCASRLRGQGSNEQFFGPGTRLTVL.